One T cell receptor (beta chain) is described in this entry. No antigen is known for it. As defined, naive CD8 cells were CD45RO-negative and positively selected for CCR7, with terminally differentiated effector memory CD45RA+ cells excluded. The donors were all Caucasian adults (living in Nashville, Tennessee). The data were taken from a study of shared clonotypes between healthy human individuals. Deep was the level used in running the assay. The assay was immunoSEQ multiplex PCR, and TCRdb's table has in-frame clones only and misses some. The table records about 1.9 million clones, about 93% of them present only once. This CDR3 is 17 amino acids long. Germline-derived CDR1 and CDR2 are SGDLS and YYNGEE. J was trimmed by 2 bases and V by 4 bases; bases with no gene match: 6. Notes on the study in general: Clonotype sharing among donors was expected to depend on sequencing depth. Incomplete sequencing of sorted subsets was indicated by rarefaction despite large depth.

This receptor was taken from a man aged 18 to 35 in good health. Some clones in this sample may be carry-over from other donors' samples. The chain recombines TRBV9 with TRBJ2-1; 13 bases fit TRBD2. Sequencing was done on a sample of naive CD8+ T cells from PBMCs. The CDR3 spells CASSLSGTSGTYNEQFF. The CDR3 region has the DNA TGTGCCAGCAGCCTCTCCGGGACTAGCGGGACCTACAATGAGCAGTTCTTC.